This T cell receptor beta chain was identified during a study of Graves' ophthalmopathy and Graves' hyperthyroidism. TCR beta CDR3 amplification used RNA transcripts. Second-round multiplex PCR came after first-round RT-PCR with HTBI primers. TCRdb called the multiplex PCR reads again in MiXCR, with one record for every CDR3 protein. The data contain 900,000 to 1,200,000 distinct CDR3 sequences, approximately 35% of them singletons. The germline V gene encodes CDR1 SEHNR and CDR2 FQNEAQ (reference sequence). The CDR3 spans 15 residues. The V and J ends lost 5 bases and 1 base respectively, with 15 bases between them. No donor had other autoimmune disease, uncontrolled infection, pregnancy or lactation. Clinical symptoms, serum thyroxine, TRAb, thyroid ultrasound and orbital computed tomography were relied on for diagnosis.

V is TRBV7-9 and J is TRBJ2-7; no firm D call. The sequencing sample was made of peripheral blood or thyroid tissue (not recorded which). This TCR was sampled from an adult man with Graves' hyperthyroidism. The CDR3 region is CASSTERRFSYEQYF. The DNA of the CDR3 is TGTGCCAGCAGCACGGAACGACGGTTTTCCTACGAGCAGTACTTC.